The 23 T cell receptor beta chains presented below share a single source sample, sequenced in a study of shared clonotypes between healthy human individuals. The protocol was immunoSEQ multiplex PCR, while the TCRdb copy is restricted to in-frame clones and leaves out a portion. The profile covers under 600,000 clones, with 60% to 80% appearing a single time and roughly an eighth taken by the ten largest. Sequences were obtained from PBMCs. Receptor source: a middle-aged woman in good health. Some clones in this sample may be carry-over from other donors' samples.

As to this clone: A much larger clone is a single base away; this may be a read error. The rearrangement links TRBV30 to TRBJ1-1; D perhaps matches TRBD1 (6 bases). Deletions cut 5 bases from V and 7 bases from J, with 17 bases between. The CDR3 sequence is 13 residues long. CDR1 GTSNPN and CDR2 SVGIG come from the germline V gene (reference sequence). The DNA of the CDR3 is TGTGCCTGGGCCAGGCAGAAGGACAGTGAAGCTTTCTTT. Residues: CAWARQKDSEAFF. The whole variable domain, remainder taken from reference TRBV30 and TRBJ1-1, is SQTIHQWPATLVQPVGSPLSLECTVEGTSNPNLYWYRQAAGRGLQLLFYSVGIGQISSEVPQNLSASRPQDRQFILSSKKLLLSDSGFYLCAWARQKDSEAFFGQGTRLTVV.

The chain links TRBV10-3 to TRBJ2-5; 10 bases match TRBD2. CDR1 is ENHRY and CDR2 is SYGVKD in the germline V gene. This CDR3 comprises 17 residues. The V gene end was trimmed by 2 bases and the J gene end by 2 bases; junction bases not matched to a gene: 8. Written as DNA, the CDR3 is TGTGCCATCAGTGAGGGGCTAGCGGGAGTGGAACAAGAGACCCAGTACTTC. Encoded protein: CAISEGLAGVEQETQYF.

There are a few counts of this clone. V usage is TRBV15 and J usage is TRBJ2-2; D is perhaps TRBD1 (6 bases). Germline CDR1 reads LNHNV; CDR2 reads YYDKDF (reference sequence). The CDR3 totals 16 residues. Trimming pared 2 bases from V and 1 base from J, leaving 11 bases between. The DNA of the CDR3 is TGTGCCACCAGCAGATCGGGACACCGGAACACCGGGGAGCTGTTTTTT. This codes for CATSRSGHRNTGELFF.

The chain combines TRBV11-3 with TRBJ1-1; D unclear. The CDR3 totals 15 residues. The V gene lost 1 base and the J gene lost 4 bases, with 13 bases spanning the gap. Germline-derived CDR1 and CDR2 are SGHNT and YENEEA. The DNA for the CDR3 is TGTGCCAGCAGCTTAGGAAGGCAGTTTAGCACTGAAGCTTTCTTT. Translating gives CASSLGRQFSTEAFF.

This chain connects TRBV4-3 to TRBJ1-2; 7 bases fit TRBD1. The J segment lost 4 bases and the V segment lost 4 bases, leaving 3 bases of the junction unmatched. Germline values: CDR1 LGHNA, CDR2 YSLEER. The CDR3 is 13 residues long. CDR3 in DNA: TGCGCCAGCAGCCGACAGGGAGGCTATGGCTACACCTTC. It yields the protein CASSRQGGYGYTF.

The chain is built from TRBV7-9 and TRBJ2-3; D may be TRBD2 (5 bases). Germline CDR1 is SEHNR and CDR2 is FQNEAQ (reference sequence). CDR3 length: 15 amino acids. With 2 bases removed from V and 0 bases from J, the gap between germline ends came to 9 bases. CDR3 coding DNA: TGTGCCAGCAGCTTATCTAGCATCAGCACAGATACGCAGTATTTT. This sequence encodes CASSLSSISTDTQYF.

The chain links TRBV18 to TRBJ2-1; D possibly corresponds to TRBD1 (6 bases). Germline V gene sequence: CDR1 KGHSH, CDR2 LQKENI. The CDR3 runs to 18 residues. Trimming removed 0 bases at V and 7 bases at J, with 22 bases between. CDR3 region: CASSPPNTQGRDTNEQFF. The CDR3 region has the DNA TGTGCCAGCTCACCACCGAACACCCAGGGGAGAGACACGAATGAGCAGTTCTTC.

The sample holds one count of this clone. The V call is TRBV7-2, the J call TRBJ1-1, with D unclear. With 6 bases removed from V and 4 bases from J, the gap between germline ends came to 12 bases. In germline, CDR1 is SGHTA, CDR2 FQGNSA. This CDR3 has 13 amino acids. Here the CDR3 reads CASRLVEGTEAFF. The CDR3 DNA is TGTGCCAGCAGGCTTGTAGAGGGCACTGAAGCTTTCTTT.

As DNA, the CDR3 is TGCAGCGTTGAATCCCTAGGACAGGGGGGAACAGATACGCAGTATTTT. Translation gives CSVESLGQGGTDTQYF. The chain combines TRBV29-1 with TRBJ2-3; 10 bases align to TRBD1. The germline V gene encodes CDR1 SQVTM and CDR2 ANQGSEA. CDR3 size: 16 residues. Trimming cost V 2 bases and J 3 bases; bases outside gene matches: 8.

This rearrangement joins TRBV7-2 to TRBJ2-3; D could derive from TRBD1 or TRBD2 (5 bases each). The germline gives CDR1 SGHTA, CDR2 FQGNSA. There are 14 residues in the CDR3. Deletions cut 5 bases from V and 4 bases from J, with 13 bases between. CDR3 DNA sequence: TGTGCCAGCAGCCGATCCGGGGCCGCAGATACGCAGTATTTT. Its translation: CASSRSGAADTQYF.

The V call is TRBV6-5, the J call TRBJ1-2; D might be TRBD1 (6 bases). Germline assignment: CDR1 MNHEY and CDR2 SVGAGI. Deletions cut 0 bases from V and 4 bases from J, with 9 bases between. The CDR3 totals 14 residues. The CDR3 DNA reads TGTGCCAGCAGTTACTCCGGACAGAGCTATGGCTACACCTTC. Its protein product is CASSYSGQSYGYTF.

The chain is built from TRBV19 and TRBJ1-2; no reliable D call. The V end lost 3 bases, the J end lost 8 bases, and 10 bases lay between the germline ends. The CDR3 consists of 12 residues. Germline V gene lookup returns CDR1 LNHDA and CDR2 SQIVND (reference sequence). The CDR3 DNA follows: TGTGCCAGTAGTATCGGGCATAGCGGCTACACCTTC. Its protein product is CASSIGHSGYTF.

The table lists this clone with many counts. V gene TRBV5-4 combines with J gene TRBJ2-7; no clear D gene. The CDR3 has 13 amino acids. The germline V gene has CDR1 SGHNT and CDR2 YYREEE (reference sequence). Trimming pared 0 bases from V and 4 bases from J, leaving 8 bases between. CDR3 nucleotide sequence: TGTGCCAGCAGCTTGGACAAGGGTTACGAGCAGTACTTC. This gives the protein CASSLDKGYEQYF. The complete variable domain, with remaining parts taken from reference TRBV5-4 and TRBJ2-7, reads ETGVTQSPTHLIKTRGQQVTLRCSSQSGHNTVSWYQQALGQGPQFIFQYYREEENGRGNFPPRFSGLQFPNYSSELNVNALELDDSALYLCASSLDKGYEQYFGPGTRLTVT.

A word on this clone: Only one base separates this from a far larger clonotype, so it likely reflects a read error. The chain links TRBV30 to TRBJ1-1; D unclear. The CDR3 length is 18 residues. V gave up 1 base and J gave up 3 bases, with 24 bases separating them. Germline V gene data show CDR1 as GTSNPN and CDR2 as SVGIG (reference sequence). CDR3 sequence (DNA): TGTGCCTGGAGTGCCCCCCAGGTCCGACGGGGATCGGACACTGAAGCTTTCTTT. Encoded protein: CAWSAPQVRRGSDTEAFF.

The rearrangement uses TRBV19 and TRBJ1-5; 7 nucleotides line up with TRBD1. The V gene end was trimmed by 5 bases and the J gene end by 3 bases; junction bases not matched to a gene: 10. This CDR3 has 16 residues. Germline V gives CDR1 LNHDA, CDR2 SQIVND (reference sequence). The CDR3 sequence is CASSPFRTGDNQPQHF. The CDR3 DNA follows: TGTGCCAGTAGTCCTTTCCGGACAGGAGACAATCAGCCCCAGCATTTT.

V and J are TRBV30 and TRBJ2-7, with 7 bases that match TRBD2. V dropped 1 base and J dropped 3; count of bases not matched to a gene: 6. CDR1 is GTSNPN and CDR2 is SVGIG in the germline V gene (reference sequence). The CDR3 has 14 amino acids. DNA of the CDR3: TGTGCCTGGAGTGGACTAGCCGGGTTCTACGAGCAGTACTTC. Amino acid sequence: CAWSGLAGFYEQYF. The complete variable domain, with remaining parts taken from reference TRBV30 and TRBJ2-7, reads SQTIHQWPATLVQPVGSPLSLECTVEGTSNPNLYWYRQAAGRGLQLLFYSVGIGQISSEVPQNLSASRPQDRQFILSSKKLLLSDSGFYLCAWSGLAGFYEQYFGPGTRLTVT.

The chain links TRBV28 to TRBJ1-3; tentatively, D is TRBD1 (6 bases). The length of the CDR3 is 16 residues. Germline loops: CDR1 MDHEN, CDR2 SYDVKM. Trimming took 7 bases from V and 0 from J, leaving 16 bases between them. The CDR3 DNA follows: TGTGCCAGCAAAGGGGGGGATCAGGGCTCTGGAAACACCATATATTTT. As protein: CASKGGDQGSGNTIYF.

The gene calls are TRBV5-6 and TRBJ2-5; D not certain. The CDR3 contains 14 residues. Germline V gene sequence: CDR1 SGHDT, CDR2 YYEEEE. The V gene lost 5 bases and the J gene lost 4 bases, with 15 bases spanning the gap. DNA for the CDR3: TGTGCCAGCAGTTCCCCGCGGCAGTCAGAGACCCAGTACTTC. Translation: CASSSPRQSETQYF.

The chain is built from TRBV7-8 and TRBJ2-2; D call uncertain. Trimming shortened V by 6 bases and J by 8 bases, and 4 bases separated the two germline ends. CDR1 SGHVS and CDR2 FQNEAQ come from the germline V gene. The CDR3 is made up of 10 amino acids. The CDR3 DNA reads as TGTGCCAGCAGGGGTGGGGAGCTGTTTTTT. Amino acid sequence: CASRGGELFF.

CDR3 nucleotide sequence: TGTGCCAGTAGTATCGGCGGGAGCTCCCAAGAGACCCAGTACTTC. This sequence encodes CASSIGGSSQETQYF. This sequence joins TRBV19 and TRBJ2-5; 7 bases are a match to TRBD2. The germline V gene encodes CDR1 LNHDA and CDR2 SQIVND (reference sequence). The V gene end was trimmed by 3 bases and the J gene end by 1 base; junction bases not matched to a gene: 5. This CDR3 is 15 amino acids long. The whole variable domain, filled in from reference TRBV19 and TRBJ2-5, reads DGGITQSPKYLFRKEGQNVTLSCEQNLNHDAMYWYRQDPGQGLRLIYYSQIVNDFQKGDIAEGYSVSREKKESFPLTVTSAQKNPTAFYLCASSIGGSSQETQYFGPGTRLLVL.

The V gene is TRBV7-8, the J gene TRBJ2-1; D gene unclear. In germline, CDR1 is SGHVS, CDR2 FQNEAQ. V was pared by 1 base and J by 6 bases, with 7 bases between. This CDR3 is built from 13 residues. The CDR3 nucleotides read TGTGCCAGCAGCTTAGGAACTGGCAATGAGCAGTTCTTC. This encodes CASSLGTGNEQFF.

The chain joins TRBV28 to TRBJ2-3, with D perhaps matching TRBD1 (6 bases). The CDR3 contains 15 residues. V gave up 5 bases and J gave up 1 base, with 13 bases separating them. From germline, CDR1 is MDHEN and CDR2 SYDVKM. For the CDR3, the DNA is TGTGCCAGCAGTCCGCCGGGACACCGCACAGATACGCAGTATTTT. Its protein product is CASSPPGHRTDTQYF.

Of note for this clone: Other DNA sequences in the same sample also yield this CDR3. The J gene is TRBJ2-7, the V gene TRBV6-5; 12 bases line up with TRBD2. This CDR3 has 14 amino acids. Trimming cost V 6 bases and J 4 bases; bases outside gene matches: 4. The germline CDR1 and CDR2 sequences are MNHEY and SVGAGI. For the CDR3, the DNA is TGTGCCAGCAGGAGGACTAGCGGGACTTACGAGCAGTACTTC. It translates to CASRRTSGTYEQYF.